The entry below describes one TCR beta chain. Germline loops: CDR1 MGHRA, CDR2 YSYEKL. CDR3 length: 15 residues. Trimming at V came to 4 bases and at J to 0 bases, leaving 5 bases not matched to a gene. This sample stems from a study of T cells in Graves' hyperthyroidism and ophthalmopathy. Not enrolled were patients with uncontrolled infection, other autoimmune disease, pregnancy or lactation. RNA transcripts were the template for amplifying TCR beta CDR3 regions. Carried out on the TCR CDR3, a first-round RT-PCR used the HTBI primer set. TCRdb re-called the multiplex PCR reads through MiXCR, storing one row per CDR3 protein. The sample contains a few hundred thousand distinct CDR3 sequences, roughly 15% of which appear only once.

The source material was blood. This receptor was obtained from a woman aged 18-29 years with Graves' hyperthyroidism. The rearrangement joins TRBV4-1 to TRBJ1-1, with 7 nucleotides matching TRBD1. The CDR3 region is CASSLTTGVNTEAFF. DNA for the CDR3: TGCGCCAGCAGCCTGACCACAGGGGTGAACACTGAAGCTTTCTTT.